Listed here are 23 T cell receptor beta chains from one sample, sequenced in a study of T cells in severe cutaneous drug reactions (dated 2019 in TCRdb). TCRdb records Illumina MiSeq as the sequencer. Library preparation used the iRepertoire multiplex PCR system with TCR subtype-specific primers for both bulk and single-cell sequencing. One entry per CDR3 protein sequence results from the TCRdb reprocessing of the reads, with DNA left out. The sample's table lists a count of fewer than 7,500 distinct CDR3 sequences. Around 30% of the sample is taken by the ten largest. Sequenced donors were patients with carbamazepine-induced Stevens-Johnson syndrome or toxic epidermal necrolysis (CBZ-SJS/TEN). Sample: cells from a skin blister. What the cell subset or site label conveys for this sample: unsorted cells from skin lesion blisters. Every receptor here comes from a human donor with toxic epidermal necrolysis, a severe cutaneous drug reaction.

The CDR3 sequence is CASSTRGGLSAGYTF. The V call is TRBV28, the J call TRBJ1-2; as DNA is missing, the TRBD1 call by TCRdb cannot be tested. The CDR3 is 15 amino acids. The germline V gene encodes CDR1 MDHEN and CDR2 SYDVKM.

J is TRBJ2-7 and V is TRBV28. This CDR3 has 13 amino acids. Germline V CDR1 and CDR2: MDHEN, SYDVKM. CDR3 sequence reads: CASSLVAGYEQYF.

The genes are TRBV6-2 or TRBV6-3 and TRBJ2-7. CDR3 length equals 15 residues. Germline-derived CDR1 and CDR2 are MNHEY and SVGEGT. CDR3 amino acids: CASSYGWETSYEQYF.

The chain employs TRBV28 and TRBJ2-1. Germline lookup yields CDR1 MDHEN and CDR2 SYDVKM. CDR3 length equals 14 residues. This chain's CDR3 is CASSLQKLLHEQFF. Full variable domain (missing parts from reference TRBV28 and TRBJ2-1): DVKVTQSSRYLVKRTGEKVFLECVQDMDHENMFWYRQDPGLGLRLIYFSYDVKMKEKGDIPEGYSVSREKKERFSLILESASTNQTSMYLCASSLQKLLHEQFFGPGTRLTVL.

The chain joins TRBV30 to TRBJ2-5; TCRdb names TRBD2, which stays unverified in the absence of DNA. The CDR3 is 14 amino acids. Looked up from germline, CDR1 is GTSNPN and CDR2 is SVGIG (reference sequence). CDR3 amino acids: CAWSVWLAGGTQYF.

The rearrangement links TRBV5-5 to TRBJ2-1; the D call from TCRdb, TRBD2, cannot be confirmed without DNA. CDR1 is SGHKS and CDR2 is YYEKEE in the germline V gene (reference sequence). This CDR3 spans 17 amino acids. This CDR3 reads CASSWRVAGGGLNEQFF.

This sequence joins TRBV5-8 and TRBJ2-7. Germline CDR1 is SGHTS and CDR2 is YDEGEE. This CDR3 has 13 amino acids. The CDR3: CASSLDQPYEQYF.

The chain is built from TRBV29-1 and TRBJ2-5; the TRBD2 assignment by TCRdb is unverifiable without DNA. This CDR3 comprises 14 residues. CDR1 SQVTM and CDR2 ANQGSEA come from the germline V gene. The CDR3 loop is CSTRGTSGIQTQYF.

This sequence joins TRBV7-2 and TRBJ1-2; TCRdb selects TRBD1, and the lack of DNA leaves this call unchecked. This CDR3 is built from 12 residues. Germline V gives CDR1 SGHTA, CDR2 FQGNSA. The CDR3 sequence is CASSRRTGGYTF.

The chain has TRBV18 and TRBJ2-7; there is no DNA to check the TCRdb D call of TRBD1. The CDR3 sequence is 15 residues long. Germline CDR1 reads KGHSH; CDR2 reads LQKENI. This CDR3 is CASSPTQGLGYEQYF.

The chain has TRBV14 and TRBJ2-7. This CDR3 is built from 14 residues. Germline-derived CDR1 and CDR2 are SGHDN and FVKESK. The CDR3 here is CASSQRRGPYEQYF.

V is TRBV28 and J is TRBJ2-1. Germline CDR1 and CDR2: MDHEN and SYDVKM. The CDR3 loop spans 13 amino acids. The CDR3 sequence: CASSLGVVDEQFF.

The chain is built from TRBV30 and TRBJ2-7; TCRdb lists TRBD1, though no DNA is available to test this call. There are 14 residues in the CDR3. The germline V gene encodes CDR1 GTSNPN and CDR2 SVGIG (reference sequence). CDR3 sequence reads: CAWSDHRGLYEQYF.

Frequency places this clonotype as medium-sized. The chain has TRBV7-3 and TRBJ1-6; TCRdb picks TRBD1, but there is no DNA to check that call. The CDR3 is made up of 14 amino acids. Germline CDR1 and CDR2: SGHTA and FQGTGA. Here the CDR3 reads CASSAGTGNSPLHF.

CDR3 sequence: CSAPGLESSYEQYF. The chain has TRBV20-1 and TRBJ2-7; as DNA is missing, the TRBD2 call by TCRdb cannot be tested. This CDR3 has 14 amino acids. Germline V gives CDR1 DFQATT, CDR2 SNEGSKA (reference sequence).

The chain employs TRBV28 and TRBJ2-5; absent DNA, TCRdb's TRBD2 call cannot be checked. Germline values: CDR1 MDHEN, CDR2 SYDVKM. The CDR3 is 16 amino acids. The CDR3 sequence: CASSFPTSGTQETQYF.

CDR3: CASSLRGTQYF. This chain links TRBV27 with TRBJ2-5. The CDR3 has 11 amino acids. Germline lookup yields CDR1 MNHEY and CDR2 SMNVEV (reference sequence).

The genes are TRBV9 and TRBJ2-5; TCRdb selects TRBD2, and the lack of DNA leaves this call unchecked. CDR1 is SGDLS and CDR2 is YYNGEE in the germline V gene. The CDR3 has 16 residues. The CDR3 loop reads CASTGSLAGGPETQYF.

This CDR3 reads CASSPGTSGGADTQYF. The V gene is TRBV28, the J gene TRBJ2-3; the TCRdb D gene call, TRBD2, has no DNA to confirm it. CDR1 is MDHEN, CDR2 SYDVKM, per germline. This CDR3 spans 16 amino acids.

The rearrangement joins TRBV29-1 to TRBJ1-2; checking the TCRdb D call of TRBD1 is not possible without DNA. This CDR3 contains 18 residues. The germline gives CDR1 SQVTM, CDR2 ANQGSEA. CDR3 region: CSVEDLVFGGGGSHGYTF. The full variable domain, with the rest looked up from reference TRBV29-1 and TRBJ1-2, is SAVISQKPSRDICQRGTSLTIQCQVDSQVTMMFWYRQQPGQSLTLIATANQGSEATYESGFVIDKFPISRPNLTFSTLTVSNMSPEDSSIYLCSVEDLVFGGGGSHGYTFGSGTRLTVV.

The J gene is TRBJ2-1, the V gene TRBV11-2; as DNA is missing, the TRBD2 call by TCRdb cannot be tested. The CDR3 totals 16 residues. CDR1 is SGHAT and CDR2 is FQNNGV in the germline V gene. CDR3 region: CASSLGRDSSYNEQFF.

Measured by frequency, this clonotype is medium-sized (0.01 to 0.1%). The V gene is TRBV5-8, the J gene TRBJ2-1. This CDR3 spans 15 amino acids. Germline CDR1 is SGHTS and CDR2 is YDEGEE. Here the CDR3 reads CASSSGQNQYNEQFF.

The rearrangement joins TRBV6-6 to TRBJ1-5. The germline CDR1 and CDR2 sequences are MNHNY and SVGAGI (reference sequence). CDR3 length equals 13 residues. CDR3 loop: CASSYSVSQPQHF.